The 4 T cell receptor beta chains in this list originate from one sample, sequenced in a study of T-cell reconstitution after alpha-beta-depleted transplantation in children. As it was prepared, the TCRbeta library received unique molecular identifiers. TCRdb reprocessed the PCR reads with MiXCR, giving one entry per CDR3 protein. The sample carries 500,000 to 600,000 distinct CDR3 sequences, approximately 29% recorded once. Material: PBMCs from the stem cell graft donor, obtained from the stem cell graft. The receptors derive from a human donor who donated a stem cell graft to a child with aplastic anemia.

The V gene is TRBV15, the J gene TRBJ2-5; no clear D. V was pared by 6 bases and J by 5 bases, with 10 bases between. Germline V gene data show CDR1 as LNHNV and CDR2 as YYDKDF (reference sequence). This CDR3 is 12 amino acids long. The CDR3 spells CATRLPGETQYF. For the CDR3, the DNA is TGTGCCACCAGATTGCCGGGTGAGACCCAGTACTTC.

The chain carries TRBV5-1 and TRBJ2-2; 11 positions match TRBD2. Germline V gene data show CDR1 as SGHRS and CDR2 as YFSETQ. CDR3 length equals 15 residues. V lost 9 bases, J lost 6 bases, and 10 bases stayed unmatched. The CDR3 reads CATKGGLAVPGELFF. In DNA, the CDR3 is TGCGCCACCAAAGGGGGACTAGCGGTACCCGGGGAGCTGTTTTTT.

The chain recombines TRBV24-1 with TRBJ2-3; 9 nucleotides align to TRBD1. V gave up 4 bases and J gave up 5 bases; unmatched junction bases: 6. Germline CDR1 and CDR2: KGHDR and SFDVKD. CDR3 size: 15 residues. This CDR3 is CATSEPGQGIDTQYF. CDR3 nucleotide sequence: TGTGCCACCAGTGAGCCGGGACAGGGAATAGATACGCAGTATTTT.

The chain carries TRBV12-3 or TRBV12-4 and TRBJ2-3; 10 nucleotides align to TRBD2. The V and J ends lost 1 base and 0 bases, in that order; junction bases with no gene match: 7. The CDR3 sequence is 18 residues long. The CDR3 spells CASSLGLAGLLSTDTQYF. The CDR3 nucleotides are TGTGCCAGCAGTTTAGGACTAGCGGGCCTTCTAAGCACAGATACGCAGTATTTT.